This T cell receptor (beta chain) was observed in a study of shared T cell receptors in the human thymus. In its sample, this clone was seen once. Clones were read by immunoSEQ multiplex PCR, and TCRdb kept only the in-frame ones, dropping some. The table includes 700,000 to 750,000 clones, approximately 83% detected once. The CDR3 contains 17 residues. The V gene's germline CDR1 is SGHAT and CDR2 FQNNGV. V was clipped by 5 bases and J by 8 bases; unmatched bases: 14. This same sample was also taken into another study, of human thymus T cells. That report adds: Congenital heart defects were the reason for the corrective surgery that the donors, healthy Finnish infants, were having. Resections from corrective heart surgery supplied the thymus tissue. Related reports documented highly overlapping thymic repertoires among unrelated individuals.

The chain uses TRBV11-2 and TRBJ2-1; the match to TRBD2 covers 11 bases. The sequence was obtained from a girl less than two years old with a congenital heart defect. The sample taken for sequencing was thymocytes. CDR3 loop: CASSRPRTSGFLYEQFF. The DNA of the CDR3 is TGTGCCAGCAGCCGGCCCCGGACTAGCGGGTTTTTATATGAGCAGTTCTTC.